Shown below are 13 T cell receptor beta chains from a single sample sequenced in a study of blood T cells in healthy people across ages. The second PCR ran roughly 6 to 11 cycles with a sample-barcoded 5' primer and J-beta primers. TCRdb ran MiXCR on the 5' RACE reads and lists one entry per CDR3 protein. The sample contains 850,000 to 1,000,000 distinct CDR3 sequences, roughly half of which appear only once. Sequencing was done on a sample of blood. The receptor source for this set is a woman aged 60-70 years in good health.

The chain links TRBV7-2 to TRBJ1-6, with D possibly being TRBD1 (6 bases). From germline, CDR1 is SGHTA and CDR2 FQGNSA. V lost 2 bases to trimming and J lost 9 bases, with 11 bases between them. CDR3 length: 14 amino acids. CDR3: CASSLRGAGSPLHF. Written as DNA, the CDR3 is TGTGCCAGCAGCTTACGGGGGGCAGGTTCACCCCTCCACTTT. The variable domain in full, completed from reference TRBV7-2 and TRBJ1-6, reads GAGVSQSPSNKVTEKGKDVELRCDPISGHTALYWYRQSLGQGLEFLIYFQGNSAPDKSGLPSDRFSAERTGGSVSTLTIQRTQQEDSAVYLCASSLRGAGSPLHFGNGTRLTVT.

Turning to this clonotype: Germline and junction disagree at one end, which may indicate a read error. This chain joins TRBV6-5 and TRBJ2-7; D remains unclear. CDR1 and CDR2 from the germline V gene are MNHEY and SVGAGI. The CDR3 sequence is 15 residues long. Here the CDR3 reads CASSWTTLSSYGQYF. The CDR3 DNA reads as TGTGCCAGCAGTTGGACGACACTGAGCTCCTACGGGCAGTACTTC.

The gene calls are TRBV7-9 and TRBJ1-1; D is ambiguous. Germline V gives CDR1 SEHNR, CDR2 FQNEAQ (reference sequence). This CDR3 is 14 amino acids long. The V end lost 8 bases, the J end lost 1 base, and 14 bases lay between the germline ends. CDR3 protein: CASGPTLRNTEAFF. CDR3 coding DNA: TGTGCCAGCGGTCCCACTCTTAGGAACACTGAAGCTTTCTTT.

V gene TRBV4-3 combines with J gene TRBJ1-2; the D is unclear. Trimming removed 1 base from V and 6 bases from J, with 12 bases in between. Looked up from germline, CDR1 is LGHNA and CDR2 is YSLEER. This CDR3 has 14 residues. The chain's CDR3 is CASSQGLSSNGYTF. DNA for the CDR3: TGCGCCAGCAGCCAAGGTCTTAGTTCGAATGGCTACACCTTC.

The rearrangement uses TRBV20-1 and TRBJ1-5, with D unresolved. V was trimmed by 4 bases and J by 5 bases, leaving 12 bases between them. This CDR3 contains 13 residues. Germline V gene sequence: CDR1 DFQATT, CDR2 SNEGSKA (reference sequence). The CDR3 nucleotides are TGCAGTGCTATCGGGGATTTGGATCAGCCCCAGCATTTT. Its protein is CSAIGDLDQPQHF.

V usage is TRBV20-1 and J usage is TRBJ2-1; TRBD2 might be the D (5 bases). Trimming took 5 bases from V and 3 from J, leaving 20 bases between them. This CDR3 region has 16 residues. CDR1 DFQATT and CDR2 SNEGSKA come from the germline V gene (reference sequence). The CDR3 protein is CSAAVGEGGLYNEQFF. CDR3 sequence (DNA): TGCAGTGCTGCCGTTGGAGAAGGAGGACTCTACAATGAGCAGTTCTTC.

The V call is TRBV24-1, the J call TRBJ1-5; possibly TRBD1 for D (5 bases). Deletions cut 6 bases from V and 1 base from J, with 9 bases between. There are 14 residues in the CDR3. The V gene's germline CDR1 is KGHDR and CDR2 SFDVKD. CDR3 loop: CATSPRASNQPQHF. CDR3 nucleotides: TGTGCCACCAGTCCCAGGGCAAGCAATCAGCCCCAGCATTTT.

This clonotype appeared a few times. The chain carries TRBV6-2 or TRBV6-3 and TRBJ1-2; no definite D call. The germline gives CDR1 MNHEY, CDR2 SVGEGT. V dropped 8 bases and J dropped 1 base, with 8 bases sitting between them. CDR3 length equals 12 residues. CDR3 loop: CASQTFNYGYTF. The CDR3, as DNA: TGTGCCAGCCAGACCTTTAACTATGGCTACACCTTC.

A word on this clonotype: Being one base from a much bigger clone, this may be a read error. The J gene is TRBJ1-5, the V gene TRBV5-6, with a weak D call TRBD1 (5 bases). The germline CDR1 and CDR2 sequences are SGHDT and YYEEEE. V lost 2 bases to trimming and J lost 5 bases, with 11 bases between them. CDR3 length: 14 residues. The CDR3 DNA reads TGTGCCAGCAGCTTCCAGGGCCGGGATCAGCCCCAGCATTTT. Translated: CASSFQGRDQPQHF.

A word on this clonotype: Compared with germline, one end of the junction differs, possibly owing to a read error. This chain uses TRBV6-6 with TRBJ1-2; D gene unclear. Germline lookup yields CDR1 MNHNY and CDR2 SVGAGI (reference sequence). The CDR3 sequence is 11 residues long. DNA of the CDR3: TGTACCAGCAAGGCACGTAGTGGCTACACCTTC. Amino acids: CTSKARSGYTF.

The sample holds many counts of this clonotype. In DNA form, the CDR3 reads TGCAGCGTTGATGGGACAGGGTTATTAAGTGAGCAGTTCTTC. Translating it yields CSVDGTGLLSEQFF. The J gene is TRBJ2-1, the V gene TRBV29-1; 9 bases line up with TRBD1. The germline V gene has CDR1 SQVTM and CDR2 ANQGSEA. The CDR3 spans 14 residues. V lost 3 bases, J lost 9 bases, and 9 bases stayed unmatched.

The chain uses TRBV20-1 and TRBJ1-6; maybe TRBD1 (6 bases). Trimming removed 4 bases at V and 5 bases at J, with 12 bases between. The germline V gene has CDR1 DFQATT and CDR2 SNEGSKA (reference sequence). CDR3 length equals 14 residues. The CDR3 is CSAMRGANNSPLHF. CDR3 sequence (DNA): TGCAGTGCTATGCGGGGGGCCAATAATTCACCCCTCCACTTT.

The rearrangement uses TRBV13 and TRBJ2-3; possibly TRBD1 for D (5 bases). The V and J ends lost 0 bases and 0 bases respectively, with 13 bases between them. CDR3 length equals 17 residues. Germline V lookup: CDR1 PRHDT, CDR2 FYEKMQ (reference sequence). This CDR3 reads CASSLGSRTRSTDTQYF. The CDR3 DNA is TGTGCCAGCAGCTTAGGTTCGCGGACACGAAGCACAGATACGCAGTATTTT.